The present entry profiles one T cell receptor beta chain with its context. Its antigen is unidentified. This record belongs to a study of OX40 agonist ivuxolimab in advanced cancers. About the research overall: The eligibility criteria allowed prior anti-PD-1, anti-PD-L1 or anti-CTLA-4 therapy, and around 40% had some.

Libraries were prepared by immunoSEQ multiplex PCR; TCRdb keeps only in-frame clonotypes and omits some of them. The sample lists just over 60,000 clones, 85% to 95% occurring once. CDR1 SGHVS and CDR2 FNYEAQ come from the germline V gene. This CDR3 has 13 residues. V lost 5 bases, J lost 1 base, and 8 bases lay in between. Study results and limitations: Low normalized T-cell clonal expansion also characterized some of the nonresponders. Averaging showed that CD8+ T cells had more expanded clones than CD4+ did.

The source material was CD4+ or CD8+ T cells sorted from blood, sampled in a trial of the OX40 agonist ivuxolimab. The chain links TRBV7-6 to TRBJ1-2, with D possibly TRBD1 on 6 matching bases. The receptor comes from an adult with an advanced solid tumor such as melanoma, head and neck, liver or kidney cancer. Written as DNA, the CDR3 is TGTGCCAGCAGCGGACAGAGTAACTATGGCTACACCTTC. Residues: CASSGQSNYGYTF.